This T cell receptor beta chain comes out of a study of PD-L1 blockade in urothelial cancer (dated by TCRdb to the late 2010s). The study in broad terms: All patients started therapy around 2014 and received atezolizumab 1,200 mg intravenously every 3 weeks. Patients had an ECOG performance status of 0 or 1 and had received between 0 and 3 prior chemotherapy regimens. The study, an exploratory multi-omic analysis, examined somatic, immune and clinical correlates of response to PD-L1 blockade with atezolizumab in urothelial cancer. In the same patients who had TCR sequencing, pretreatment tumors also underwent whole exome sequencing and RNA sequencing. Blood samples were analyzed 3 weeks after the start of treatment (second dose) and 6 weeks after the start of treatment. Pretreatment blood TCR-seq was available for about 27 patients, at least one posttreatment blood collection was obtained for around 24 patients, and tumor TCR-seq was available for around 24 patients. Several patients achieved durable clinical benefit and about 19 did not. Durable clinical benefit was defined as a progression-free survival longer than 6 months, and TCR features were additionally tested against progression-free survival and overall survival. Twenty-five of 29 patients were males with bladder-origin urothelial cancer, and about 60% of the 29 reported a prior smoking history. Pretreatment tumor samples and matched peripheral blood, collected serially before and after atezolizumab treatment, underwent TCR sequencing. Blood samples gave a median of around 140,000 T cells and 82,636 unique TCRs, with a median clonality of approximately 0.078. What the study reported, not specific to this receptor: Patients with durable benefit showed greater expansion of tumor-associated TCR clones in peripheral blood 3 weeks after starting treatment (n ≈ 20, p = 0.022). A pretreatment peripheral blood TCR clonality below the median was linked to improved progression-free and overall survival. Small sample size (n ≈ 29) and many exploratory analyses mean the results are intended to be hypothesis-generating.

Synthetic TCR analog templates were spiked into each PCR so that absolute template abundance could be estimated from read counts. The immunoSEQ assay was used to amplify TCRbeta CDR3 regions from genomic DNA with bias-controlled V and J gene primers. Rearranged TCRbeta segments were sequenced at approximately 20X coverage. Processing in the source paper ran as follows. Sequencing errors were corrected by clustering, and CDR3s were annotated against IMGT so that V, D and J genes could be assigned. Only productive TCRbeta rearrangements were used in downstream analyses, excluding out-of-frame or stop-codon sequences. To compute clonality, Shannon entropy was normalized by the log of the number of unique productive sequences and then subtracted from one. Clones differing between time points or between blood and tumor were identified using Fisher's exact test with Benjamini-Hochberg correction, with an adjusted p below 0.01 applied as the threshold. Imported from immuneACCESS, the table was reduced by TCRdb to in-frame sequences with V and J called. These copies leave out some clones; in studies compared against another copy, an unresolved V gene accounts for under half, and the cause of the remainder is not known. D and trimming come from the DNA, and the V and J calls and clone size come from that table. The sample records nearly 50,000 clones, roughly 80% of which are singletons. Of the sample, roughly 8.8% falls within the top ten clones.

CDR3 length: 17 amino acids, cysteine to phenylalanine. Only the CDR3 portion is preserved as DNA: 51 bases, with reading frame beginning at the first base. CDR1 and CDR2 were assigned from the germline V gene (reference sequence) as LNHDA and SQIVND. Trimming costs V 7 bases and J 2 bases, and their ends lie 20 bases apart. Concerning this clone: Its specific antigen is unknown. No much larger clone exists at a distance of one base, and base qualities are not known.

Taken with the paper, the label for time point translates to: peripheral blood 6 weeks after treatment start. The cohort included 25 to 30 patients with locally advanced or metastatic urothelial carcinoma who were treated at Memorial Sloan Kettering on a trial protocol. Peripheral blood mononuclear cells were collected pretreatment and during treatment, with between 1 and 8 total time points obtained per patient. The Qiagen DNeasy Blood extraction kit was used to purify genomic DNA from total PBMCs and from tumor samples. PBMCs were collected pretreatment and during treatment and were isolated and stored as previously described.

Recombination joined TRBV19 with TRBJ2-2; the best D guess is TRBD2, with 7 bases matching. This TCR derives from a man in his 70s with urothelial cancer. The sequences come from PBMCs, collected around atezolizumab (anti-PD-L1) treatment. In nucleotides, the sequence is TGTGCCAGTACCTACCGAGGGGGGGGACTAAACACCGGGGAGCTGTTTTTT. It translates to CASTYRGGGLNTGELFF.